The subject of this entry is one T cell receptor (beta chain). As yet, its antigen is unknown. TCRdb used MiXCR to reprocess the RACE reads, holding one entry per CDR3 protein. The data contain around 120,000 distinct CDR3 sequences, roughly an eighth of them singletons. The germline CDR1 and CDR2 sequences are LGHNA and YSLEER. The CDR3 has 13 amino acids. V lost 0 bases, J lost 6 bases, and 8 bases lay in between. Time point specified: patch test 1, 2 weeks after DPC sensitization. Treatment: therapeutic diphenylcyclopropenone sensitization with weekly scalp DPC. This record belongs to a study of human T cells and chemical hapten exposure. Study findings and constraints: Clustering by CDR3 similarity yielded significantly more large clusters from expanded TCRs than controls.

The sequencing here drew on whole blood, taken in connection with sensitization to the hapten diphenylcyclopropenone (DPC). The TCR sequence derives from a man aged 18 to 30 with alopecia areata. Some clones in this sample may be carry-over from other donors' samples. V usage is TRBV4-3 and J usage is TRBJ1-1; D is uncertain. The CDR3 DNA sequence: TGCGCCAGCAGCCAAGAACGGAGCTCTGAAGCTTTCTTT. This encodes CASSQERSSEAFF.